The clone carrying this TCR beta chain has a handful of counts. Its specificity is unknown. The authors ran a second PCR of about 7 to 11 cycles using a sample-barcoded 5' primer and a J-beta primer mix. There were at least 2.5 million CDR3-containing paired-end reads obtained from each sample. TCRdb reprocessed the 5' RACE reads with MiXCR, giving one entry per CDR3 protein. This sample carries approximately 800,000 distinct CDR3 sequences, 45% to 70% of them seen once, and the ten largest clones take 20% to 30%. The entry originates in a study of blood T cells in healthy people across ages. Notes on the study in general: Changes in expanded clonotypes were possibly confounded, as the CMV status of donors was unknown.

Isolation recovered at least 6 million PBMCs from every sample. The CDR3 spans 20 residues. Source material: blood. V and J are TRBV21-1 and TRBJ2-7; TRBD2 is the table's D call, not checked against the DNA. TRBV21-1 is a pseudogene. The sequence was obtained from a man aged 35 to 55 in good health. The CDR3 sequence is CASSNRRGLAGGQHHYEQYF. CDR3 in DNA: TGTGCCAGCAGCAACAGGAGGGGACTAGCGGGAGGCCAACATCACTACGAGCAGTACTTC.